By share of the sample, the clone carrying this T cell receptor beta chain is medium-sized. Repertoires were generated with immunoSEQ multiplex PCR, while TCRdb's copy carries only in-frame clones and drops some. The sample contains under 13,000 clones, more than 45% of which appear only once. The data originate from a study of neoadjuvant anti-PD-1 for oral cavity cancer. This CDR3 has 14 amino acids. Between the trimmed V and J ends, which lost 7 bases and 4 bases, there was a span of 13 bases. CDR1 is MDHEN and CDR2 is SYDVKM in the germline V gene. The source material was tumor tissue, sampled before nivolumab (anti-PD-1) treatment. This sequence was found in a person aged 35-80 years with oral cavity squamous cell carcinoma. V usage is TRBV28 and J usage is TRBJ2-2; D might be TRBD1 (5 bases). The CDR3 loop is CASKEQVTTGELFF. DNA for the CDR3: TGTGCCAGCAAGGAACAGGTCACCACCGGGGAGCTGTTTTTT.